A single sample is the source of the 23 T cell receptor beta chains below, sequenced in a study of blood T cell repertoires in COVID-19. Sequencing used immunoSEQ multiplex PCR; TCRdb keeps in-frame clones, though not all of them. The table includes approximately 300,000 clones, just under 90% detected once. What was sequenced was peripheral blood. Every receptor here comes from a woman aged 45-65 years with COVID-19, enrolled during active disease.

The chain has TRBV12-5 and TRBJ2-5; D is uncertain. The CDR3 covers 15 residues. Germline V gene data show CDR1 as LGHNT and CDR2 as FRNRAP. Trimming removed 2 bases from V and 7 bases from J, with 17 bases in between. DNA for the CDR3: TGTGCTAGTGGTTTGTTTGAATCAGGATGGGTGACCCAGTACTTC. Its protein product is CASGLFESGWVTQYF.

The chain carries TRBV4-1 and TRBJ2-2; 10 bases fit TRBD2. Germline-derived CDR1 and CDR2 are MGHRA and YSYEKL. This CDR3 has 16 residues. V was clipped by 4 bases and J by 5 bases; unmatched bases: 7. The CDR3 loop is CASSPIAGGGTGELFF. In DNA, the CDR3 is TGCGCCAGCAGCCCGATAGCGGGAGGCGGAACCGGGGAGCTGTTTTTT.

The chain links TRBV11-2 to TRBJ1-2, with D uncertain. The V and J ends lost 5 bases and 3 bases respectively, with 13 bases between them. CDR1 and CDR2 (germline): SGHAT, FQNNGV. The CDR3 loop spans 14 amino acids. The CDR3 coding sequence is TGTGCCAGCAGCAAAGAGACGGCGGACTATGGCTACACCTTC. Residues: CASSKETADYGYTF.

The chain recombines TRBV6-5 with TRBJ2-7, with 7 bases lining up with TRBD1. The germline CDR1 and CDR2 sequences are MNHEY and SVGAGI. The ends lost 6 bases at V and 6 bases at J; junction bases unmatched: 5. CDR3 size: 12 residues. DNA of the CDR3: TGTGCCAGCAGGACAGGGTTTCGCGAGCAGTACTTC. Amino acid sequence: CASRTGFREQYF.

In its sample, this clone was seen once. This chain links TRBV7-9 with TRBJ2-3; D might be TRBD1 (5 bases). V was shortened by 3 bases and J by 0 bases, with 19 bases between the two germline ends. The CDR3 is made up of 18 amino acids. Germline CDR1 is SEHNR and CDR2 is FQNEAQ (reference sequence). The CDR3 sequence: CASSLGLTGSGSTDTQYF. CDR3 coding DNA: TGTGCCAGCAGCTTGGGGCTTACTGGGTCGGGCAGCACAGATACGCAGTATTTT.

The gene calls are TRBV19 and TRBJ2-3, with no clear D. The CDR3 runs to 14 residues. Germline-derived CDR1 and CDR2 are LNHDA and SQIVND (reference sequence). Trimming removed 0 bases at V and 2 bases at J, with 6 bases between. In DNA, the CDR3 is TGTGCCAGTAGTATAGACGAGGTCACAGATACGCAGTATTTT. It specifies CASSIDEVTDTQYF. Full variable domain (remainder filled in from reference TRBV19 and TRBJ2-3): DGGITQSPKYLFRKEGQNVTLSCEQNLNHDAMYWYRQDPGQGLRLIYYSQIVNDFQKGDIAEGYSVSREKKESFPLTVTSAQKNPTAFYLCASSIDEVTDTQYFGPGTRLTVL.

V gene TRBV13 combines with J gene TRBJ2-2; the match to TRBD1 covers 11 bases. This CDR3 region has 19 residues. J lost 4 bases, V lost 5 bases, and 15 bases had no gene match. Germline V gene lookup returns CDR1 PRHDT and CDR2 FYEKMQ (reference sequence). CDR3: CASSLSPHGQGASTGELFF. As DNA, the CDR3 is TGTGCCAGCAGCCTTTCCCCCCACGGACAGGGGGCATCCACCGGGGAGCTGTTTTTT.

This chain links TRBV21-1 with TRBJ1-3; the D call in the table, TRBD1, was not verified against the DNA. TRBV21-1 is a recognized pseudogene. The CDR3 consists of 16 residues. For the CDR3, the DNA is TGTGCCAGCAGCAAGCACAGGCAGATGGGAGGAAACACCATATATTTT. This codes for CASSKHRQMGGNTIYF.

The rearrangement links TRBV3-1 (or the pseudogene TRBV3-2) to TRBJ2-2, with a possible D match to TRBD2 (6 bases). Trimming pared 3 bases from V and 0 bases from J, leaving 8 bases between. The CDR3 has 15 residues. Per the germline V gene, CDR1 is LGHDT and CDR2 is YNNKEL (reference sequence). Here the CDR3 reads CASSHRGTNTGELFF. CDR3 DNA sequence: TGTGCCAGCAGCCACCGGGGGACGAACACCGGGGAGCTGTTTTTT.

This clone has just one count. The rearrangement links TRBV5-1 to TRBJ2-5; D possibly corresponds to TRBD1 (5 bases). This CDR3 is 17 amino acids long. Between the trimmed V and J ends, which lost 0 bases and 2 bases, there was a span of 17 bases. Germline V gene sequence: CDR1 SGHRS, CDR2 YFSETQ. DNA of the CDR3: TGCGCCAGCAGCTTGGCCCGGACACTGGGTTCTCAAGAGACCCAGTACTTC. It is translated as CASSLARTLGSQETQYF.

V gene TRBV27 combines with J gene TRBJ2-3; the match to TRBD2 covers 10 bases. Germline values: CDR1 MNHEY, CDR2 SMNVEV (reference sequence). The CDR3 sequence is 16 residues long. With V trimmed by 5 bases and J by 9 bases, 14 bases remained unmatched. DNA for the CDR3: TGTGCCAGCAGTCGCCTCTCTAGCGGGAGTCCCCTAACGCAGTATTTT. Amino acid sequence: CASSRLSSGSPLTQYF.

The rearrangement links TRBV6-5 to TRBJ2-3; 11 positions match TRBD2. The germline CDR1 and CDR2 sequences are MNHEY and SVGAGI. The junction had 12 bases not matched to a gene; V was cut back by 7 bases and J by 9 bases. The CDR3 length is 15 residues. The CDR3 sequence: CASTRSLAGGGTQYF. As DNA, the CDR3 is TGTGCCAGCACCAGGAGTCTAGCGGGAGGAGGCACGCAGTATTTT.

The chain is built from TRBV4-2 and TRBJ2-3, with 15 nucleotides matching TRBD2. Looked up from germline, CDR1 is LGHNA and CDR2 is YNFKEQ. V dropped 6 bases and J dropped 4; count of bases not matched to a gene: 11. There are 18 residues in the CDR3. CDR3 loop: CASSSGTSGRFRPDTQYF. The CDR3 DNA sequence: TGTGCCAGCAGTTCCGGGACTAGCGGGAGGTTCCGTCCAGATACGCAGTATTTT.

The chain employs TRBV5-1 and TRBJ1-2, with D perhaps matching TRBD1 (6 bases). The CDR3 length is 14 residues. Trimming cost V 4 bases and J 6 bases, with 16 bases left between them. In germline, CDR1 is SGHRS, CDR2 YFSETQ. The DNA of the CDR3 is TGCGCCAGCAGCGAAAATTACCCAGGGGATGGCTACACCTTC. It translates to CASSENYPGDGYTF.

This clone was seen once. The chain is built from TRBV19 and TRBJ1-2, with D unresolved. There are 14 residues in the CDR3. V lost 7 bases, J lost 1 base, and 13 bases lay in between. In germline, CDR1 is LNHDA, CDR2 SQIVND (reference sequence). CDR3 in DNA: TGTGCCAGTATCAAGAGGTCGGATAACTATGGCTACACCTTC. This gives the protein CASIKRSDNYGYTF.

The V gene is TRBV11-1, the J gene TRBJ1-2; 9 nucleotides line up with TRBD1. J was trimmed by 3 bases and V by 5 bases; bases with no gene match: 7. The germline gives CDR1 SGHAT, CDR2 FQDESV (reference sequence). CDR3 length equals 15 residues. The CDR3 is CASSRLDRGDYGYTF. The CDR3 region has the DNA TGTGCCAGCAGCAGACTGGACAGGGGTGACTATGGCTACACCTTC.

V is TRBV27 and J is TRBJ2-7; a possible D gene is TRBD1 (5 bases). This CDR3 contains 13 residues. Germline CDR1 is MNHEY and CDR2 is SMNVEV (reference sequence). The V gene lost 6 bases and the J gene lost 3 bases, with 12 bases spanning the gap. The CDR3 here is CASSWGRYYEQYF. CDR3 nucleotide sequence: TGTGCCAGCAGCTGGGGCAGATACTACGAGCAGTACTTC.

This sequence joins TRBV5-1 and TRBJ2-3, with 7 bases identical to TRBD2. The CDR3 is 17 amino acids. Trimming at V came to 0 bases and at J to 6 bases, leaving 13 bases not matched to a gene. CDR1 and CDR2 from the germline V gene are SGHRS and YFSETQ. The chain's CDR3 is CASSLGLAVGYTDTQYF. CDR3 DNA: TGCGCCAGCAGCTTGGGTCTAGCGGTAGGTTACACGGATACGCAGTATTTT.

CDR3 sequence reads: CSASLPGQNYNSPLHF. The CDR3 DNA reads as TGCAGTGCTAGTCTACCGGGACAGAACTATAATTCACCCCTCCACTTT. The gene calls are TRBV20-1 and TRBJ1-6, with 7 positions matching TRBD1. V gave up 3 bases and J gave up 3 bases; unmatched junction bases: 8. This CDR3 is 16 amino acids long. The germline gives CDR1 DFQATT, CDR2 SNEGSKA (reference sequence).

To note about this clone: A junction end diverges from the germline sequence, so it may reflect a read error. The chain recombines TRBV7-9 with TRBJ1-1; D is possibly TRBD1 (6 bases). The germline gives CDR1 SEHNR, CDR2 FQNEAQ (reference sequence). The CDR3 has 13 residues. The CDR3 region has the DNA TGTGCCAGCAGCCTAGGACAGCTCCCCTTCTCGCGGTTT. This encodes CASSLGQLPFSRF.

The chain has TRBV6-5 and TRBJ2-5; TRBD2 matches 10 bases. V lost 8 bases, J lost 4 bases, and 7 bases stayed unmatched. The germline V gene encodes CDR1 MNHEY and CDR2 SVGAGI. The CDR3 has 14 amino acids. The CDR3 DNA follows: TGTGCCAGCGCTAGCGGGAGAGGGAGAGAGACCCAGTACTTC. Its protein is CASASGRGRETQYF.

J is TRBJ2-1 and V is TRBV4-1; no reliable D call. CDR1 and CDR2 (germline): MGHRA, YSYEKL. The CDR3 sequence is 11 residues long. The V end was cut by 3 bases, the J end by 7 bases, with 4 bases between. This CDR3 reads CASSQANEQFF. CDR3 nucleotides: TGCGCCAGCAGCCAGGCAAATGAGCAGTTCTTC.

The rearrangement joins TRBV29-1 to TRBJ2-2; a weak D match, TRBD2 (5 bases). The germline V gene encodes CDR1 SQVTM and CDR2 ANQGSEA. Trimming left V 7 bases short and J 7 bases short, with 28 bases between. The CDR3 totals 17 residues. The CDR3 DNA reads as TGCAGCGCCGACCTCGTGGAGGTCTGGGAAGAAGGCGGGGAGCTGTTTTTT. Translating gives CSADLVEVWEEGGELFF.